Here is one T cell receptor beta chain with its context. Germline values: CDR1 SGHTA, CDR2 FQGTGA. The CDR3 spans 14 residues. The junction had 3 bases not matched to a gene; V was cut back by 2 bases and J by 6 bases. The data stem from a study of shared clonotypes between healthy human individuals. Healthy adults negative for HIV, lacking recent acute infections or vaccinations, served as donors. The CD4+ fraction was divided into a CD45RA+ naive subset and a CD45RA-negative memory subset. Repertoires were generated with immunoSEQ multiplex PCR, while TCRdb's copy carries only in-frame clones and drops some. Of fewer than 2.5 million clones in the sample, approximately 93% were seen once.

The chain uses TRBV7-3 and TRBJ2-1; 8 nucleotides match TRBD2. The sequenced sample was naive CD4+ T cells from PBMCs. Subset indicated: CD45RA+ positively selected. This TCR came from a man aged 18-30 years in good health. Some clones in this sample may be carry-over from other donors' samples. CDR3 sequence reads: CASSLLAGPNEQFF. The CDR3 DNA reads as TGTGCCAGCAGCTTATTAGCGGGACCCAATGAGCAGTTCTTC.